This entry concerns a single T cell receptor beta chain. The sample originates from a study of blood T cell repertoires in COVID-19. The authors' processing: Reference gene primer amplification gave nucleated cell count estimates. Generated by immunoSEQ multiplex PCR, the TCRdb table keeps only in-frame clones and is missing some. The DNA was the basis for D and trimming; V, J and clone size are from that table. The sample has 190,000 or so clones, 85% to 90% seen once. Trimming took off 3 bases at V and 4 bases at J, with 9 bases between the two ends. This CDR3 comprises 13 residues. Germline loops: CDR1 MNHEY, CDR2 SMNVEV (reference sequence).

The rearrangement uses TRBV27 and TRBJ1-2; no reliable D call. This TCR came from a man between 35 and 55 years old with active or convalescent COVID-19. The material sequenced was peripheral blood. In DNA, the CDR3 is TGTGCCAGCAGTTTGGTGGGCAGCTATGGCTACACCTTC. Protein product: CASSLVGSYGYTF.